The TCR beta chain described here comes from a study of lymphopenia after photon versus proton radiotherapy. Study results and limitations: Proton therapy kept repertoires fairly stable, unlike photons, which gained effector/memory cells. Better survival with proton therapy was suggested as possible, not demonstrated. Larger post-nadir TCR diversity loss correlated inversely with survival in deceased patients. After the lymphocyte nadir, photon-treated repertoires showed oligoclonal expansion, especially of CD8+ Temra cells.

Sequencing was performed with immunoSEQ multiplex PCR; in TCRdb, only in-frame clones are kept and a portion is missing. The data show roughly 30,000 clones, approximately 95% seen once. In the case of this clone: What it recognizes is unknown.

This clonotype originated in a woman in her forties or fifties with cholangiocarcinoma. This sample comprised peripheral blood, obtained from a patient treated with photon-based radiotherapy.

The CDR3 reads CASSWDRGLTEAFF. CDR3 bases: TGTGCCAGCAGCTGGGACAGGGGTTTGACTGAAGCTTTCTTT. V gene TRBV5-6 combines with J gene TRBJ1-1; TRBD1 agrees at 10 bases. The CDR3 contains 14 residues. The V gene's germline CDR1 is SGHDT and CDR2 YYEEEE. J lost 5 bases, V lost 3 bases, and 4 bases had no gene match.